Below are 25 T cell receptor beta chains sequenced from a single sample in a study of glioma-infiltrating T cells. TCR alpha and beta CDR3 regions were amplified from RNA using iRepertoire nested multiplex PCR. Each CDR3 protein gets one entry after TCRdb re-called the multiplex PCR reads with MiXCR. The table has a few hundred thousand distinct CDR3 sequences, around 38% seen once. The sequencing input was glioma tissue, nonneoplastic brain tissue, or PBMCs (not recorded which). These receptors were collected from a human donor with low-grade glioma or glioblastoma, undergoing nonglioma brain surgery, or in good health (not recorded which).

Regarding this clonotype: One base away lies a much larger clone, so this may be a sequencing read error. The gene calls are TRBV27 and TRBJ1-6; 8 bases map to TRBD1. The CDR3 length is 13 residues. Unmatched junction bases numbered 8, after V lost 5 bases and J lost 14 bases. Germline V gene lookup returns CDR1 MNHEY and CDR2 SMNVEV (reference sequence). The CDR3 DNA reads TGTGCCAGCAGTCTGACAGGGGAGTCAACCCTCCACTTT. This codes for CASSLTGESTLHF.

Concerning this clonotype itself: A much larger clone lies one base from this, so it may be a read error. This sequence joins TRBV20-1 and TRBJ2-1; D is unresolved. Between the trimmed V and J ends, which lost 6 bases and 11 bases, there was a span of 11 bases. Germline values: CDR1 DFQATT, CDR2 SNEGSKA (reference sequence). The CDR3 runs to 10 residues. The CDR3 is CSAERGKQFF. The CDR3 region has the DNA TGCAGTGCGGAGAGAGGTAAGCAGTTCTTC.

The chain couples TRBV6-1 to TRBJ2-1; perhaps TRBD2 as D (6 bases). V was shortened by 5 bases and J by 10 bases, with 21 bases between the two germline ends. The length of the CDR3 is 15 residues. Per the germline V gene, CDR1 is MNHNS and CDR2 is SASEGT. This chain's CDR3 is CASSRRLGQSYEQFF. The CDR3 nucleotides read TGTGCCAGCAGTCGGAGACTAGGGCAGTCCTACGAGCAGTTCTTC.

This clonotype was picked up one time. A read error may explain this, as a much larger clone is one base away. The V call is TRBV15, the J call TRBJ2-1; the match to TRBD1 covers 10 bases. The CDR3 length is 18 residues. The V gene's germline CDR1 is LNHNV and CDR2 YYDKDF (reference sequence). The CDR3 DNA reads as TGTGCCATCAGCAGAGTGGGACAGGGGATTTCTCTCTACAATGAGCAGTTCTTC. This sequence encodes CAISRVGQGISLYNEQFF.

V gene TRBV11-2 combines with J gene TRBJ2-7, with 7 bases aligning to TRBD2. V was clipped by 5 bases and J by 2 bases; unmatched bases: 12. The CDR3 spans 16 residues. CDR1 is SGHAT, CDR2 FQNNGV, per germline. The CDR3 coding sequence is TGTGCCAGCAGCCGCCCAGTTAGCGGGCGGGCCTACGAGCAGTACTTC. Its protein product is CASSRPVSGRAYEQYF.

V and J are TRBV29-1 and TRBJ1-1; D is possibly TRBD1 (6 bases). Deletions cut 2 bases from V and 1 base from J, with 11 bases between. Germline V gene lookup returns CDR1 SQVTM and CDR2 ANQGSEA. The CDR3 length is 14 residues. CDR3 sequence reads: CSVERGRGNTEAFF. CDR3 bases: TGCAGCGTTGAACGCGGCAGGGGGAACACTGAAGCTTTCTTT.

As for this clonotype: With a much larger clone just one base away, this may be a read error. The J gene is TRBJ2-1, the V gene TRBV27; D is possibly TRBD1 or TRBD2 (6 bases each). The CDR3 length is 16 residues. Germline V CDR1 and CDR2: MNHEY, SMNVEV (reference sequence). The CDR3: CASSLGGPSSCNEQFF. The DNA of the CDR3 is TGTGCCAGCAGTCTTGGGGGGCCGAGCTCCTGCAATGAGCAGTTCTTC.

This clonotype was found many times. J is TRBJ2-5 and V is TRBV6-6; 8 nucleotides agree with TRBD2. The CDR3 sequence is 14 residues long. Germline V gene sequence: CDR1 MNHNY, CDR2 SVGAGI (reference sequence). Trimming removed 2 bases from V and 5 bases from J; junction bases left unmatched: 4. CDR3 amino acids: CASSYRGGRETQYF. The CDR3 DNA sequence: TGTGCCAGCAGTTACCGGGGGGGTCGGGAGACCCAGTACTTC.

Worth noting for this clonotype: The junction shows a germline mismatch at one end, possibly a read error. The chain combines TRBV28 with TRBJ1-1, with TRBD1 matching 8 bases. Germline V CDR1 and CDR2: MDHEN, SYDVKM. CDR3 length: 13 residues. CDR3: CASSPQTGAEDFF. CDR3 in DNA: TGTGCCAGCAGTCCCCAGACAGGGGCTGAAGATTTCTTT.

This chain links TRBV18 with TRBJ1-1; D is ambiguous. V lost 2 bases and J lost 4, with 17 bases in between. CDR1 KGHSH and CDR2 LQKENI come from the germline V gene. The CDR3 is 16 residues long. The CDR3 DNA is TGTGCCAGCTCACCATTTGTTGGAGGGTCTAGCACTGAAGCTTTCTTT. The encoded protein is CASSPFVGGSSTEAFF.

Comments on this clonotype: Mismatch with germline at one junction end may stem from a read error. The rearrangement joins TRBV6-5 to TRBJ2-1; D unresolved. Germline loops: CDR1 MNHEY, CDR2 SVGAGI. CDR3 size: 14 residues. The CDR3 region is CARSYRLWYNEQFF. The CDR3 nucleotides are TGTGCCAGAAGTTATCGGTTGTGGTACAATGAGCAGTTCTTC.

This clonotype was detected many times. V gene TRBV27 combines with J gene TRBJ2-5; TRBD2 might be the D (5 bases). The CDR3 covers 17 residues. The V end was cut by 5 bases, the J end by 0 bases, with 19 bases between. Per germline, CDR1 MNHEY and CDR2 SMNVEV (reference sequence). CDR3 sequence reads: CASSPLSRGTYQETQYF. As DNA, the CDR3 is TGTGCCAGCAGTCCCCTGAGTCGGGGAACGTACCAAGAGACCCAGTACTTC.

This clonotype was counted a few times. V usage is TRBV28 and J usage is TRBJ2-7; 7 positions match TRBD2. CDR3 length: 14 residues. CDR1 and CDR2 from the germline V gene are MDHEN and SYDVKM. J was trimmed by 2 bases and V by 10 bases; bases with no gene match: 11. CDR3 DNA: TGTGCCACCGGGTGGGGTCGGGGGGCCTACGAGCAGTACTTC. It codes for CATGWGRGAYEQYF.

This clonotype was recorded many times. V is TRBV20-1 and J is TRBJ2-3; 11 bases map to TRBD2. CDR1 is DFQATT and CDR2 is SNEGSKA in the germline V gene (reference sequence). V shed 6 bases and J 1 base; nucleotides not matched to a gene: 3. This CDR3 contains 14 residues. CDR3 coding DNA: TGCAGTGCAAAACTAGCGGGGGGCACAGATACGCAGTATTTT. Translated: CSAKLAGGTDTQYF.

This clonotype was seen more than once but under ten times. This chain uses TRBV2 with TRBJ2-1, with TRBD1 matching over 10 bases. From germline, CDR1 is SNHLY and CDR2 FYNNEI. This CDR3 spans 15 amino acids. Trimming took 3 bases from V and 3 from J; bases not matched to a gene: 2. The DNA for the CDR3 is TGTGCCAGCAGTGATGGGGACAGGGGCTACAATGAGCAGTTCTTC. Protein: CASSDGDRGYNEQFF. Filled out from reference TRBV2 and TRBJ2-1, the complete variable domain reads EPEVTQTPSHQVTQMGQEVILRCVPISNHLYFYWYRQILGQKVEFLVSFYNNEISEKSEIFDDQFSVERPDGSNFTLKIRSTKLEDSAMYFCASSDGDRGYNEQFFGPGTRLTVL.

The genes are TRBV6-1 and TRBJ1-6; D remains ambiguous. Germline V lookup: CDR1 MNHNS, CDR2 SASEGT. The CDR3 runs to 15 residues. Trimming shortened V by 6 bases and J by 7 bases, and 16 bases separated the two germline ends. The CDR3 nucleotides are TGTGCCAGCAGCCTGTTGGTAGGGAACAATTCACCCCTCCACTTT. It translates to CASSLLVGNNSPLHF.

The chain combines TRBV6-6 with TRBJ2-6; 12 positions agree with TRBD1. V was pared by 2 bases and J by 3 bases, with 5 bases of the junction left unmatched. CDR3 length: 18 residues. Per the germline V gene, CDR1 is MNHNY and CDR2 is SVGAGI (reference sequence). In DNA form, the CDR3 reads TGTGCCAGCAGTTACCCCGGGACAGGGGGCGATGGGGCCAACGTCCTGACTTTC. Encoded protein: CASSYPGTGGDGANVLTF.

This clonotype was observed at least ten times. The chain carries TRBV20-1 and TRBJ1-1; TRBD1 is a possible D gene (5 bases). This CDR3 comprises 13 residues. V was shortened by 5 bases and J by 1 base, with 11 bases between the two germline ends. Per germline, CDR1 DFQATT and CDR2 SNEGSKA (reference sequence). CDR3 protein: CSASQATNTEAFF. The CDR3 bases are TGCAGTGCTTCACAGGCAACGAACACTGAAGCTTTCTTT.

The CDR3 is CSARDGARVSYGYTF. The CDR3 nucleotides are TGCAGTGCTAGAGATGGAGCCAGGGTTAGCTATGGCTACACCTTC. The chain has TRBV20-1 and TRBJ1-2; D may be TRBD1 (5 bases). V lost 0 bases to trimming and J lost 4 bases, with 15 bases between them. CDR3 length equals 15 residues. Germline-derived CDR1 and CDR2 are DFQATT and SNEGSKA (reference sequence).

A few counts support this clonotype. The chain has TRBV7-9 and TRBJ2-7; the D is unclear. Germline loops: CDR1 SEHNR, CDR2 FQNEAQ (reference sequence). The V gene lost 5 bases and the J gene lost 2 bases, with 13 bases spanning the gap. There are 14 residues in the CDR3. CDR3 bases: TGTGCCAGCAGCCGTGACCTCCTCCCCTACGAGCAGTACTTC. The encoded protein is CASSRDLLPYEQYF. The whole variable domain, filled in from reference TRBV7-9 and TRBJ2-7, reads DTGVSQNPRHKITKRGQNVTFRCDPISEHNRLYWYRQTLGQGPEFLTYFQNEAQLEKSRLLSDRFSAERPKGSFSTLEIQRTEQGDSAMYLCASSRDLLPYEQYFGPGTRLTVT.

The chain couples TRBV19 to TRBJ2-1; 12 bases align to TRBD2. The trim removed 5 bases at V and 3 bases at J, leaving 2 bases unmatched. The CDR3 consists of 15 residues. CDR1 LNHDA and CDR2 SQIVND come from the germline V gene (reference sequence). The CDR3 loop reads CASSELAGGYNEQFF. The DNA of the CDR3 is TGTGCCAGTAGTGAACTAGCGGGAGGCTACAATGAGCAGTTCTTC.

V gene TRBV7-2 combines with J gene TRBJ2-3; D gene uncertain. Trimming pared 5 bases from V and 1 base from J, leaving 13 bases between. Germline CDR1 is SGHTA and CDR2 is FQGNSA. The CDR3 is 15 amino acids. The CDR3 DNA follows: TGTGCCAGCAGCACCCGGGTTTCTCGCACAGATACGCAGTATTTT. Translating gives CASSTRVSRTDTQYF.

This clonotype turned up a few times. J is TRBJ1-5 and V is TRBV20-1; possibly TRBD1 for D (5 bases). Per germline, CDR1 DFQATT and CDR2 SNEGSKA (reference sequence). CDR3 length equals 13 residues. V lost 5 bases, J lost 2 bases, and 10 bases lay in between. The CDR3 DNA follows: TGCAGTGCTCCGCCACAGGGCAATCAGCCCCAGCATTTT. It codes for CSAPPQGNQPQHF.

A word on this clonotype: One junction end does not reproduce the germline sequence, and a read error may be involved. The V gene is TRBV28, the J gene TRBJ2-2; 7 bases are shared with TRBD2. CDR1 is MDHEN, CDR2 SYDVKM, per germline. The CDR3 length is 16 residues. CDR3 amino acids: CAGSPVGAGNTGELFF. CDR3 nucleotides: TGTGCCGGCAGCCCTGTAGGAGCGGGAAACACCGGGGAGCTGTTTTTT.

V is TRBV27 and J is TRBJ2-1; 10 bases align to TRBD2. The trim removed 1 base at V and 5 bases at J, leaving 20 bases unmatched. The CDR3 has 21 amino acids. Per germline, CDR1 MNHEY and CDR2 SMNVEV (reference sequence). CDR3 sequence reads: CASSLFNGGLARVEVDNEQFF. For the CDR3, the DNA is TGTGCCAGCAGTTTATTTAACGGGGGACTAGCGAGAGTTGAGGTCGACAATGAGCAGTTCTTC.